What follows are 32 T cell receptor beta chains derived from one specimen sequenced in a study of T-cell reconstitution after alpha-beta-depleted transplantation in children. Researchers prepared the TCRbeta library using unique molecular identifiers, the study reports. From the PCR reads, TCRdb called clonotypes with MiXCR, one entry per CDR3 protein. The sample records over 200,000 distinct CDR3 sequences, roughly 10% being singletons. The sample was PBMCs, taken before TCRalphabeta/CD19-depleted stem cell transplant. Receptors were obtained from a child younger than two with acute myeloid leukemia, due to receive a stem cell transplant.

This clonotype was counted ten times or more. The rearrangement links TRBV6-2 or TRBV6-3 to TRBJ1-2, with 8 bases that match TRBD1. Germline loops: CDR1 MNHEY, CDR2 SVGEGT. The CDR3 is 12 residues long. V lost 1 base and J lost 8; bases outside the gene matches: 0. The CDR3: CASSYWDRGYTF. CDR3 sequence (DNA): TGTGCCAGCAGTTACTGGGACAGGGGCTACACCTTC.

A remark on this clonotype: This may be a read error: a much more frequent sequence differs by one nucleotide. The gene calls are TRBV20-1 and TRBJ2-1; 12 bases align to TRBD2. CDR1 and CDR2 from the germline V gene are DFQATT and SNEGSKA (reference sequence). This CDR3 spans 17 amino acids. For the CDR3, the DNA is TGCAGTGTGACCTTTCTAGCGGGAGGGCCTGGATACAATCAGCAGTTCTTC. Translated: CSVTFLAGGPGYNQQFF.

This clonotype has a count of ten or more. In DNA form, the CDR3 reads TGCAGTGCTCCCCCGGCAGGGGGGGTTGGAGAGCAGTACTTC. Encoded protein: CSAPPAGGVGEQYF. V usage is TRBV20-1 and J usage is TRBJ2-7; TRBD1 or TRBD2 may be the D gene (7 bases each). V was trimmed by 5 bases and J by 7 bases, leaving 21 bases between them. The CDR3 sequence is 14 residues long. In germline, CDR1 is DFQATT, CDR2 SNEGSKA (reference sequence).

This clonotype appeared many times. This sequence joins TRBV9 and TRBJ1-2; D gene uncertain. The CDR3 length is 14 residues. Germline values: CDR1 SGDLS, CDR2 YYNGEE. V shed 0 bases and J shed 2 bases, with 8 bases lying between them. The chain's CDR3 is CASSVEAANYGYTF. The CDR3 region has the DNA TGTGCCAGCAGCGTAGAGGCGGCGAACTATGGCTACACCTTC. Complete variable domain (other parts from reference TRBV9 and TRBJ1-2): DSGVTQTPKHLITATGQRVTLRCSPRSGDLSVYWYQQSLDQGLQFLIQYYNGEERAKGNILERFSAQQFPDLHSELNLSSLELGDSALYFCASSVEAANYGYTFGSGTRLTVV.

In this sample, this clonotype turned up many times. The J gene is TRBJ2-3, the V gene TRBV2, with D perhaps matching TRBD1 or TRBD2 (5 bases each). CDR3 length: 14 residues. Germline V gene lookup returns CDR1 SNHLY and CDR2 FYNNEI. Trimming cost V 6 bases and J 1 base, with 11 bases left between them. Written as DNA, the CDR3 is TGTGCCAGCAGAGTTGGGGGAGGCACAGATACGCAGTATTTT. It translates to CASRVGGGTDTQYF.

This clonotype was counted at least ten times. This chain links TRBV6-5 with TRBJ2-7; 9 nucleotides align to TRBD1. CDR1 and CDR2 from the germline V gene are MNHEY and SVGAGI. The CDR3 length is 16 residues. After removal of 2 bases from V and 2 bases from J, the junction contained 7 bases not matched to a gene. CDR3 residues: CASSYLQGQGTYEQYF. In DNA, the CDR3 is TGTGCCAGCAGTTACCTCCAGGGACAGGGAACCTACGAGCAGTACTTC.

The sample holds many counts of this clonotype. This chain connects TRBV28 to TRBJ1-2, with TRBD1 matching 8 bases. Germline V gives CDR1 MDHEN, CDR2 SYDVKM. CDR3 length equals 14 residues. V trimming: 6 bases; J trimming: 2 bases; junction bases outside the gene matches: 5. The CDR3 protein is CASSLGQENYGYTF. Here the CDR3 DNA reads TGTGCCAGCAGCCTGGGACAGGAGAACTATGGCTACACCTTC.

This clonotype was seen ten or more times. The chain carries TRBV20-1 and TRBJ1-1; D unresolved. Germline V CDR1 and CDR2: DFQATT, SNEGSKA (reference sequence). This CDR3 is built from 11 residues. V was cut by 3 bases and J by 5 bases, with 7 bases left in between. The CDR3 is CSASGLTEAFF. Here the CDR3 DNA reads TGCAGTGCTAGCGGTTTAACTGAAGCTTTCTTT.

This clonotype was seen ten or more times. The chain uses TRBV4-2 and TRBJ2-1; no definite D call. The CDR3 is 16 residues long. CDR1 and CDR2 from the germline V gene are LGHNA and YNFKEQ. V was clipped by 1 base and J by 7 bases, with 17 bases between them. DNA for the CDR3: TGTGCCAGCAGCCAAGTCCCTGAGCTCATATTTAATGAGCAGTTCTTC. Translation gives CASSQVPELIFNEQFF.

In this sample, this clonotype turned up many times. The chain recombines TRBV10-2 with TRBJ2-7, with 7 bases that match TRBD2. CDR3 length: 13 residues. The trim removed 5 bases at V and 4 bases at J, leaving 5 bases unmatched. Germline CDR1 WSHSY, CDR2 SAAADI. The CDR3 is CASSRASGYEQYF. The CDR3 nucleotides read TGCGCCAGCAGTCGGGCTAGCGGATACGAGCAGTACTTC.

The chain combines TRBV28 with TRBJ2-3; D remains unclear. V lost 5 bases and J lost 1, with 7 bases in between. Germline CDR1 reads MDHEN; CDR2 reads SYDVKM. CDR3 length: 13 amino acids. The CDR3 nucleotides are TGTGCCAGCAGTGGGCCTGGCACAGATACGCAGTATTTT. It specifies CASSGPGTDTQYF.

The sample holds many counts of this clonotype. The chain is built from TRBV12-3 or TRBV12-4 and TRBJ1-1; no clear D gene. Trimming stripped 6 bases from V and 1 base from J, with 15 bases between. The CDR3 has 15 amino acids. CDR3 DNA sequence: TGTGCCAGCAGCAATCCAGGACGTGGGAACACTGAAGCTTTCTTT. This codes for CASSNPGRGNTEAFF.

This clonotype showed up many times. As DNA, the CDR3 is TGTGCCAGCGCCCCGGGGCTTACCTACGAGCAGTACTTC. Residues: CASAPGLTYEQYF. The chain combines TRBV19 with TRBJ2-7, with D possibly called TRBD1 or TRBD2 (5 bases each). The CDR3 extends over 13 amino acids. Trimming removed 9 bases from V and 2 bases from J, with 14 bases in between. Looked up from germline, CDR1 is LNHDA and CDR2 is SQIVND (reference sequence).

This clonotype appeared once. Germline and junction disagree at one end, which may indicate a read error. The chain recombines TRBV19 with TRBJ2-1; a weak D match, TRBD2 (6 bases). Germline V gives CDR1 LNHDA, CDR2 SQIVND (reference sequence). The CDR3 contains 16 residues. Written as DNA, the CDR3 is TGTGCCAGTACCTATGTAGGCGGGGCATTAGCCAATAAGCAGTTCTTC. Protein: CASTYVGGALANKQFF.

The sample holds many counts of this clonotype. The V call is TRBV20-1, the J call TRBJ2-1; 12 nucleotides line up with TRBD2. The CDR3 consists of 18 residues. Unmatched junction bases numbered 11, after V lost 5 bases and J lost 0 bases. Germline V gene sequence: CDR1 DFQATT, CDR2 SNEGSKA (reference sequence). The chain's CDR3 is CSADLAGGPPNSYNEQFF. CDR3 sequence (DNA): TGCAGTGCTGACCTAGCGGGAGGGCCCCCCAACTCCTACAATGAGCAGTTCTTC.

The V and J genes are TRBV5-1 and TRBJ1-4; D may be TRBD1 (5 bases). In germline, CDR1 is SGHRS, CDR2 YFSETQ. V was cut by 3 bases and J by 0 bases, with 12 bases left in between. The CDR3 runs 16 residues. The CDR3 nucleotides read TGCGCCAGCAGCTCTAGGGGCGGGACAACTAATGAAAAACTGTTTTTT. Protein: CASSSRGGTTNEKLFF.

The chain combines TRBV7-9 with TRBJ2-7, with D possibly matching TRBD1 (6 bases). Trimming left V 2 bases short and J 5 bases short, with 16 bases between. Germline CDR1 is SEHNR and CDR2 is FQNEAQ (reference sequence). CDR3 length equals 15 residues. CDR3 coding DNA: TGTGCCAGCAGCTTATCCACAGGGTCGGTCGACGAGCAGTACTTC. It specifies CASSLSTGSVDEQYF.

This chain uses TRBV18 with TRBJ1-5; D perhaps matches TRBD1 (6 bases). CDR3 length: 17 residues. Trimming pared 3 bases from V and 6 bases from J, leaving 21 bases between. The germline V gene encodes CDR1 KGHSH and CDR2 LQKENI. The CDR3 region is CASSPGGGGRAGQPQHF. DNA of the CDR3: TGTGCCAGCTCACCGGGTGGGGGCGGAAGAGCGGGTCAGCCCCAGCATTTT.

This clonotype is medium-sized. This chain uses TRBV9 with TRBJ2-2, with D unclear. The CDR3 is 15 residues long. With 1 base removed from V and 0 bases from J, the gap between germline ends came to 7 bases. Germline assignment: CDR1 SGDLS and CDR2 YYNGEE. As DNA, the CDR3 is TGTGCCAGCAGCGTACGGTTGGCGAACACCGGGGAGCTGTTTTTT. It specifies CASSVRLANTGELFF.

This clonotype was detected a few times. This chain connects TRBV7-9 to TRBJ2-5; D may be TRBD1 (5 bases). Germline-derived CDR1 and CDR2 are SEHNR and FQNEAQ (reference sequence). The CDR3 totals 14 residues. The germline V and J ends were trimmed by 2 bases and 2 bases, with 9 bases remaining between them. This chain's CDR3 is CASSLRQPQETQYF. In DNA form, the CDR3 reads TGTGCCAGCAGCTTACGACAGCCACAAGAGACCCAGTACTTC.

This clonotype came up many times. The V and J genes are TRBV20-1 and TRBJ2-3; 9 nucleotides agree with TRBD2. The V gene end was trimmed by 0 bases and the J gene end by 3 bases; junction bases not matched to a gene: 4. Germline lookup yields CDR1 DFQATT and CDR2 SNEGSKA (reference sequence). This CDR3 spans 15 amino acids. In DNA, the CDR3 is TGCAGTGCTAGAGATCCGCTAGCGGGAACAGATACGCAGTATTTT. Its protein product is CSARDPLAGTDTQYF.

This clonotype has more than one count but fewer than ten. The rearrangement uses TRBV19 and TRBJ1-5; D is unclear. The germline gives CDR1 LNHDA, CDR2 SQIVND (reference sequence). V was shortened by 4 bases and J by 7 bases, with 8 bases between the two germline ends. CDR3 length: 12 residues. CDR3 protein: CASSNRPQPQHF. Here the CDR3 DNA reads TGTGCCAGTAGTAACCGCCCCCAGCCCCAGCATTTT.

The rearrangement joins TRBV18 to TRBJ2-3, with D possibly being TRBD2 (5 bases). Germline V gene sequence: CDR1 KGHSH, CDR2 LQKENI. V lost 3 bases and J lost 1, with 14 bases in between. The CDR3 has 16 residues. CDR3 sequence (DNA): TGTGCCAGCTCACCTCAAAGCGGCCTGGGCACAGATACGCAGTATTTT. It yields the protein CASSPQSGLGTDTQYF.

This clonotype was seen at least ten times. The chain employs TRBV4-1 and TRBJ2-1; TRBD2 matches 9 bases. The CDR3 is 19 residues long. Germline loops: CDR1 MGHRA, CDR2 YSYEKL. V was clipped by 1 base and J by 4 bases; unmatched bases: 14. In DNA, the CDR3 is TGCGCCAGCAGCCAAGTGGGACGCGGGGGGGCCCCCAAGTACAATGAGCAGTTCTTC. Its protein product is CASSQVGRGGAPKYNEQFF.

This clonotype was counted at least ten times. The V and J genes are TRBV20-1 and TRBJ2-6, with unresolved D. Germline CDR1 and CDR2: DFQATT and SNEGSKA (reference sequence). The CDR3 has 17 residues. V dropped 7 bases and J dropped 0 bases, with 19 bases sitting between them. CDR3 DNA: TGCAGTGGAGAAGTTTCGGGCATGGACTCTGGGGCCAACGTCCTGACTTTC. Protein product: CSGEVSGMDSGANVLTF.

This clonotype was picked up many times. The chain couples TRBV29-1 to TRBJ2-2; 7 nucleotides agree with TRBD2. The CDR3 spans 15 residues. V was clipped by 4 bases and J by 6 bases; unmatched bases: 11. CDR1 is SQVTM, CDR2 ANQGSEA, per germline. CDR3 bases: TGCAGCGTTGGGTGGGGGGGTGGAGGTGCCGGGGAGCTGTTTTTT. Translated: CSVGWGGGGAGELFF.

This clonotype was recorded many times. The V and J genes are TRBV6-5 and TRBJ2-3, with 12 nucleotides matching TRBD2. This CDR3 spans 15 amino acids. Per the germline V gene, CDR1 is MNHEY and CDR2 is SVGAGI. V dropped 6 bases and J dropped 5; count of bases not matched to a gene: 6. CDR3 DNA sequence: TGTGCCAGCAGACCTGGACTAGCGGGAATAGATACGCAGTATTTT. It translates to CASRPGLAGIDTQYF.

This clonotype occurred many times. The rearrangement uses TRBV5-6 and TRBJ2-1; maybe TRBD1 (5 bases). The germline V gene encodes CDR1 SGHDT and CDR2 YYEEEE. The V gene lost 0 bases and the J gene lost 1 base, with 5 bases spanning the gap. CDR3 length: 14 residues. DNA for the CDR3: TGTGCCAGCAGCTTGGGACAGTCCTACAATGAGCAGTTCTTC. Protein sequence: CASSLGQSYNEQFF.

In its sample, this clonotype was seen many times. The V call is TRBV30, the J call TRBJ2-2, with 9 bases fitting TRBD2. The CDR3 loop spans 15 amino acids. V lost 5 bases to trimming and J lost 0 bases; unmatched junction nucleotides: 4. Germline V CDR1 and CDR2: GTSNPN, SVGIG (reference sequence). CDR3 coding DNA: TGTGCCTGGGATAGACTAGCGGCGAACACCGGGGAGCTGTTTTTT. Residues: CAWDRLAANTGELFF. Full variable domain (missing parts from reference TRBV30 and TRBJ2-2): SQTIHQWPATLVQPVGSPLSLECTVEGTSNPNLYWYRQAAGRGLQLLFYSVGIGQISSEVPQNLSASRPQDRQFILSSKKLLLSDSGFYLCAWDRLAANTGELFFGEGSRLTVL.

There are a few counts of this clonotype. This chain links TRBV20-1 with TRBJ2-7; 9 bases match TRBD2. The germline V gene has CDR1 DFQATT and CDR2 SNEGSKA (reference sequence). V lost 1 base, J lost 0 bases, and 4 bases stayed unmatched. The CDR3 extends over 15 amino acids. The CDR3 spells CSARASTSGSYEQYF. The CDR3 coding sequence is TGCAGTGCTAGAGCATCGACTAGCGGCTCCTACGAGCAGTACTTC.

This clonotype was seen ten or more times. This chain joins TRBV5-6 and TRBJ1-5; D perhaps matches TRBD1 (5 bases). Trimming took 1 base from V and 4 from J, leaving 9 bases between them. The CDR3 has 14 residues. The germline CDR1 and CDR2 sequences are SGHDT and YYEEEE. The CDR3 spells CASSLYWGNQPQHF. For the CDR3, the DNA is TGTGCCAGCAGCTTGTATTGGGGGAATCAGCCCCAGCATTTT.

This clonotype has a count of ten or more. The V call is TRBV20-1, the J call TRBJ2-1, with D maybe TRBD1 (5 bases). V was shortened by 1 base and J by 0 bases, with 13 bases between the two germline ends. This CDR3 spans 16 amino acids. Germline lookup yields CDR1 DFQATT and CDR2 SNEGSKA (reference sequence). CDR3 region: CSARVGLGISYNEQFF. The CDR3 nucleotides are TGCAGTGCTAGAGTGGGGCTAGGCATCTCCTACAATGAGCAGTTCTTC.